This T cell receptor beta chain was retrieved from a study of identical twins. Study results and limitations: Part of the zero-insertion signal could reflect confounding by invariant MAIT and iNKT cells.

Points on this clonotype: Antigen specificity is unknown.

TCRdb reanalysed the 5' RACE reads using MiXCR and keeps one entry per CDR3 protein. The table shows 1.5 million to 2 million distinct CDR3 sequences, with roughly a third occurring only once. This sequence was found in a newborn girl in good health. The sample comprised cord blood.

The chain's CDR3 is CASSYPTGGLEKLFF. CDR3 coding DNA: TGTGCCAGCAGTTACCCAACAGGGGGCCTTGAAAAACTGTTTTTT. This rearrangement joins TRBV6-6 to TRBJ1-4; 9 bases agree with TRBD1. Germline V gene lookup returns CDR1 MNHNY and CDR2 SVGAGI (reference sequence). V shed 2 bases, J shed 7 bases, and the junction held 5 bases outside the gene matches. CDR3 length equals 15 residues.